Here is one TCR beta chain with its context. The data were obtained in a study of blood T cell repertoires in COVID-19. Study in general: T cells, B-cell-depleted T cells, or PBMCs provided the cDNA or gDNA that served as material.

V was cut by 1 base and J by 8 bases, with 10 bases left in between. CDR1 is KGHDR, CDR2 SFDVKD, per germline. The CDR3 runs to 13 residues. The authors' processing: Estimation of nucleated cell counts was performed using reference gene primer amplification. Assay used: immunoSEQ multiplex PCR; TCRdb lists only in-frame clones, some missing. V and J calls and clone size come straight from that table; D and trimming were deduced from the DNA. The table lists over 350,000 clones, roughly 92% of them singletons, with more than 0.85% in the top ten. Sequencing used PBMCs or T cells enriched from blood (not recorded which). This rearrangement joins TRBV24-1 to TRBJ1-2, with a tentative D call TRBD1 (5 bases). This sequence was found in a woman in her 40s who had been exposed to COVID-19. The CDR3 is CATSDFTSGGYTF. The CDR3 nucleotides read TGTGCCACCAGTGATTTTACATCAGGGGGCTACACCTTC.